The entry below describes one TCR beta chain. No antigen is known for it. These data come from a study of CD8 T cells in ankylosing spondylitis. General study findings and limits: CD8+ disease-linked clones were present at relatively low frequencies in blood. In the blood and synovial fluid of reactive arthritis, some motif variants had been previously reported. From matched ankylosing spondylitis synovial fluid, disease-linked clones were reportedly recovered at significantly enriched levels. A motif in TCR beta, a set of under ten highly homologous variants, appeared characteristic of ankylosing spondylitis blood.

A single record per CDR3 protein comes from TCRdb applying MiXCR to the 5' RACE reads. The sample consists of 250,000 to 400,000 distinct CDR3 sequences, 11% of them appearing once. The TCR sequence derives from a female donor with ankylosing spondylitis or in good health (not recorded which). Sequences were obtained from blood, either unsorted or a sorted T cell fraction (not recorded which).

The CDR3 bases are TGCAGTGCTAGAGGGGGGACTAGCGGGAGGGCCTACAATGAGCAGTTCTTC. It specifies CSARGGTSGRAYNEQFF. This chain uses TRBV20-1 with TRBJ2-1, with 16 bases that match TRBD2. The CDR3 extends over 17 amino acids. From germline, CDR1 is DFQATT and CDR2 SNEGSKA (reference sequence). V lost 1 base, J lost 2 bases, and 2 bases stayed unmatched.